The 23 T cell receptor beta chains listed next were all sequenced from one sample in a study of T cell responses to AZD1222 COVID-19 vaccine. Sequencing was performed with immunoSEQ multiplex PCR; in TCRdb, only in-frame clones are kept and a portion is missing. Among around 150,000 clones listed, about 91% were seen once. Sample: peripheral blood, taken on day 0 of MenACWY control vaccination. These receptors were collected from an adult in good health.

On this clone: Other DNA sequences in this sample translate to the same CDR3. This chain joins TRBV5-1 and TRBJ1-6; D is unresolved. Germline lookup yields CDR1 SGHRS and CDR2 YFSETQ. Deletions cut 3 bases from V and 5 bases from J, with 3 bases between. The CDR3 consists of 12 residues. As DNA, the CDR3 is TGCGCCAGCAGCTCAAATAATTCACCCCTCCACTTT. It yields the protein CASSSNNSPLHF.

Only a few counts were recorded for this clone. The chain joins TRBV27 to TRBJ1-3; weak D call: TRBD1 (5 bases). Germline V lookup: CDR1 MNHEY, CDR2 SMNVEV (reference sequence). CDR3 length equals 14 residues. V lost 2 bases, J lost 4 bases, and 9 bases lay in between. CDR3 sequence reads: CASSLMRGGNTIYF. CDR3 bases: TGTGCCAGCAGTTTAATGAGGGGAGGAAACACCATATATTTT.

The chain recombines TRBV7-6 with TRBJ2-1; no reliable D call. This CDR3 is built from 13 residues. V was shortened by 1 base and J by 2 bases, with 3 bases between the two germline ends. The germline V gene encodes CDR1 SGHVS and CDR2 FNYEAQ. The CDR3 is CASSLGAYNEQFF. DNA for the CDR3: TGTGCCAGCAGCTTAGGGGCCTACAATGAGCAGTTCTTC.

Here the CDR3 DNA reads TGTGCCAGCAGCTTAGGTTCCGGGGAGACCCAGTACTTC. Its protein is CASSLGSGETQYF. The genes are TRBV7-2 and TRBJ2-5; D not certain. Germline V gene lookup returns CDR1 SGHTA and CDR2 FQGNSA. The CDR3 length is 13 residues. Trimming pared 1 base from V and 5 bases from J, leaving 8 bases between.

V gene TRBV15 combines with J gene TRBJ2-7; TRBD2 aligns across 11 bases. The ends lost 3 bases at V and 2 bases at J; junction bases unmatched: 6. The CDR3 is 16 residues long. Germline V gene lookup returns CDR1 LNHNV and CDR2 YYDKDF (reference sequence). CDR3 loop: CATSRGTSGRTYEQYF. The CDR3 coding sequence is TGTGCCACCAGCAGGGGGACTAGCGGAAGAACCTACGAGCAGTACTTC.

The rearrangement uses TRBV7-9 and TRBJ2-7; 7 bases map to TRBD2. This CDR3 is 14 amino acids long. Trimming at V came to 5 bases and at J to 2 bases, leaving 6 bases not matched to a gene. The germline CDR1 and CDR2 sequences are SEHNR and FQNEAQ (reference sequence). In DNA, the CDR3 is TGTGCCAGCAGCATTATGGGGGGGACCTACGAGCAGTACTTC. Protein: CASSIMGGTYEQYF. Full variable domain (outside the CDR3, taken from reference TRBV7-9 and TRBJ2-7): DTGVSQNPRHKITKRGQNVTFRCDPISEHNRLYWYRQTLGQGPEFLTYFQNEAQLEKSRLLSDRFSAERPKGSFSTLEIQRTEQGDSAMYLCASSIMGGTYEQYFGPGTRLTVT.

The gene calls are TRBV18 and TRBJ1-1; D ambiguous. The CDR3 covers 15 residues. Germline CDR1 reads KGHSH; CDR2 reads LQKENI. Trimming took 3 bases from V and 1 from J, leaving 12 bases between them. CDR3 sequence reads: CASSPLPGPNTEAFF. The CDR3 DNA sequence: TGTGCCAGCTCACCCCTCCCCGGCCCGAACACTGAAGCTTTCTTT.

This clone has only one observation. The rearrangement joins TRBV5-1 to TRBJ1-1; tentatively, D is TRBD1 (5 bases). The CDR3 has 17 amino acids. The V gene lost 4 bases and the J gene lost 1 base, with 20 bases spanning the gap. The germline V gene encodes CDR1 SGHRS and CDR2 YFSETQ. CDR3 sequence (DNA): TGCGCCAGCAGCCTTCAGGGTAGCGGGATTGAGAACACTGAAGCTTTCTTT. Amino acids: CASSLQGSGIENTEAFF.

The rearrangement links TRBV7-9 to TRBJ1-2; no reliable D call. Germline V gene sequence: CDR1 SEHNR, CDR2 FQNEAQ (reference sequence). Trimming removed 4 bases from V and 3 bases from J, with 15 bases in between. The CDR3 sequence is 15 residues long. CDR3: CASSSPGGRDYGYTF. The CDR3 nucleotides read TGTGCCAGCAGCTCCCCGGGAGGGAGAGACTATGGCTACACCTTC.

The chain links TRBV24-1 to TRBJ2-5, with 8 bases that match TRBD2. CDR1 KGHDR and CDR2 SFDVKD come from the germline V gene. The CDR3 loop spans 15 amino acids. The junction had 5 bases not matched to a gene; V was cut back by 3 bases and J by 3 bases. CDR3 sequence: CATSDPRGVEETQYF. In DNA form, the CDR3 reads TGTGCCACCAGTGATCCGCGGGGGGTAGAAGAGACCCAGTACTTC.

This chain connects TRBV20-1 to TRBJ1-2, with a weak D call TRBD1 (5 bases). V was trimmed by 2 bases and J by 5 bases, leaving 6 bases between them. Germline values: CDR1 DFQATT, CDR2 SNEGSKA (reference sequence). The CDR3 contains 11 residues. The CDR3 region is CSARQGYGYTF. The CDR3 region has the DNA TGCAGTGCTAGACAGGGATATGGCTACACCTTC.

The chain recombines TRBV9 with TRBJ2-7; weak D call: TRBD1 (6 bases). Germline loops: CDR1 SGDLS, CDR2 YYNGEE. Trimming stripped 0 bases from V and 9 bases from J, with 13 bases between. The CDR3 contains 13 residues. The CDR3 nucleotides are TGTGCCAGCAGCGTAGATTACAGGGAAGCGCAGTACTTC. Translated, it gives CASSVDYREAQYF.

V and J are TRBV14 and TRBJ1-3; D is undetermined. The CDR3 loop spans 16 amino acids. V was cut by 0 bases and J by 2 bases, with 11 bases left in between. CDR1 SGHDN and CDR2 FVKESK come from the germline V gene. The CDR3: CASSQDFVHAGNTIYF. CDR3 bases: TGTGCCAGCAGCCAAGATTTCGTCCACGCTGGAAACACCATATATTTT.

The sample holds one count of this clone. V gene TRBV4-2 combines with J gene TRBJ2-1; no clear D gene. V was trimmed by 3 bases and J by 9 bases, leaving 12 bases between them. This CDR3 is 13 amino acids long. Germline V CDR1 and CDR2: LGHNA, YNFKEQ. The CDR3 loop is CASSQLRLTEQFF. For the CDR3, the DNA is TGTGCCAGCAGCCAGTTACGACTGACTGAGCAGTTCTTC.

The V and J genes are TRBV9 and TRBJ2-7, with D unresolved. CDR1 is SGDLS and CDR2 is YYNGEE in the germline V gene. V lost 3 bases to trimming and J lost 4 bases, with 14 bases between them. The CDR3 covers 14 residues. The CDR3 reads CASSGTPAGYEQYF. In DNA, the CDR3 is TGTGCCAGCAGCGGGACCCCCGCTGGGTACGAGCAGTACTTC. The full variable domain, rest sourced from reference TRBV9 and TRBJ2-7, is DSGVTQTPKHLITATGQRVTLRCSPRSGDLSVYWYQQSLDQGLQFLIQYYNGEERAKGNILERFSAQQFPDLHSELNLSSLELGDSALYFCASSGTPAGYEQYFGPGTRLTVT.

The chain combines TRBV7-9 with TRBJ1-1; D perhaps matches TRBD1 (6 bases). This CDR3 is 15 amino acids long. Germline V CDR1 and CDR2: SEHNR, FQNEAQ (reference sequence). Trimming took off 5 bases at V and 4 bases at J, with 17 bases between the two ends. The CDR3 spells CASSPPRGARTEAFF. CDR3 nucleotide sequence: TGTGCCAGCAGCCCCCCCCGGGGGGCTCGCACTGAAGCTTTCTTT.

This clone was observed a few times. This sequence joins TRBV2 and TRBJ1-6, with D perhaps TRBD1 (5 bases). Germline lookup yields CDR1 SNHLY and CDR2 FYNNEI. Trimming stripped 2 bases from V and 7 bases from J, with 15 bases between. The CDR3 extends over 16 amino acids. CDR3 coding DNA: TGTGCCAGCAGTGAACTGGGGCTTAAGTGGAATTCACCCCTCCACTTT. This gives the protein CASSELGLKWNSPLHF.

The chain links TRBV9 to TRBJ2-6, with D perhaps TRBD1 (6 bases). CDR3 length equals 15 residues. Germline CDR1 reads SGDLS; CDR2 reads YYNGEE. The V end lost 1 base, the J end lost 2 bases, and 7 bases lay between the germline ends. This CDR3 reads CASSVQGTGANVLTF. CDR3 bases: TGTGCCAGCAGCGTACAGGGGACTGGGGCCAACGTCCTGACTTTC.

A few counts support this clone. This chain connects TRBV9 to TRBJ2-3, with a weak D call TRBD2 (6 bases). In germline, CDR1 is SGDLS, CDR2 YYNGEE. V lost 4 bases and J lost 4, with 16 bases in between. This CDR3 is built from 15 residues. The CDR3 sequence: CASSPTGSRADTQYF. In DNA form, the CDR3 reads TGTGCCAGCAGCCCAACCGGGAGTCGGGCAGATACGCAGTATTTT. The full variable domain, its missing parts supplied by reference TRBV9 and TRBJ2-3, is DSGVTQTPKHLITATGQRVTLRCSPRSGDLSVYWYQQSLDQGLQFLIQYYNGEERAKGNILERFSAQQFPDLHSELNLSSLELGDSALYFCASSPTGSRADTQYFGPGTRLTVL.

V is TRBV7-2 and J is TRBJ1-2; no firm D call. CDR3 length: 11 amino acids. V shed 9 bases and J shed 4 bases, with 9 bases lying between them. In germline, CDR1 is SGHTA, CDR2 FQGNSA. The CDR3 protein is CASRQIYGYTF. The CDR3 DNA reads as TGTGCCAGTAGACAAATCTATGGCTACACCTTC. The variable domain in full, with the rest retrieved from reference TRBV7-2 and TRBJ1-2, is GAGVSQSPSNKVTEKGKDVELRCDPISGHTALYWYRQSLGQGLEFLIYFQGNSAPDKSGLPSDRFSAERTGGSVSTLTIQRTQQEDSAVYLCASRQIYGYTFGSGTRLTVV.

This clone appeared a single time. The gene calls are TRBV6-2 or TRBV6-3 and TRBJ2-7; TRBD2 matches 7 bases. The CDR3 has 15 amino acids. Germline V gene lookup returns CDR1 MNHEY and CDR2 SVGEGT. The V segment lost 0 bases and the J segment 3 bases; nucleotides outside the gene matches: 5. DNA of the CDR3: TGTGCCAGCAGTTACTCGACGGGGAGGGTCTACGAGCAGTACTTC. This translates into CASSYSTGRVYEQYF.

V usage is TRBV28 and J usage is TRBJ2-7; D not resolved. Germline V gene sequence: CDR1 MDHEN, CDR2 SYDVKM. CDR3 length equals 16 residues. Trimming pared 7 bases from V and 3 bases from J, leaving 22 bases between. This CDR3 reads CASTQSPPDQFYEQYF. In nucleotides, the CDR3 is TGTGCCAGCACCCAGTCCCCCCCGGATCAATTCTACGAGCAGTACTTC.

This chain links TRBV9 with TRBJ2-7, with 8 bases that match TRBD2. V lost 1 base and J lost 6; bases outside the gene matches: 9. CDR3 length: 15 residues. From germline, CDR1 is SGDLS and CDR2 YYNGEE. In nucleotides, the CDR3 is TGTGCCAGCAGCGTACCCGGGACTAGTCCCGCCGAGCAGTACTTC. Residues: CASSVPGTSPAEQYF.